The 13 T cell receptor beta chains in this list originate from one sample, sequenced in a study of blood T cell repertoires in COVID-19. The data were produced by immunoSEQ multiplex PCR, yet TCRdb's version contains in-frame clones alone and is incomplete. The sample shows 200,000 to 250,000 clones, approximately 80% of them seen only once. Input material: PBMCs or T cells enriched from blood (not recorded which). The receptors come from a man between 60 and 75 years old who had recovered from COVID-19.

The V and J genes are TRBV12-3 or TRBV12-4 and TRBJ1-1, with D perhaps matching TRBD1 (5 bases). The CDR3 is 13 amino acids. The V gene lost 7 bases and the J gene lost 4 bases, with 13 bases spanning the gap. Written as DNA, the CDR3 is TGTGCCAGCACTGTGGCAGGGCCCACTGAAGCTTTCTTT. Translated, it gives CASTVAGPTEAFF.

The genes are TRBV7-3 and TRBJ2-3; TRBD2 aligns across 8 bases. This CDR3 region has 14 residues. V dropped 5 bases and J dropped 5; count of bases not matched to a gene: 6. In germline, CDR1 is SGHTA, CDR2 FQGTGA. The CDR3 region has the DNA TGTGCCAGCAGCCCGGGGACTAGTGGAGATACGCAGTATTTT. Translating it yields CASSPGTSGDTQYF.

The V call is TRBV4-3, the J call TRBJ1-1, with TRBD1 matching 10 bases. V was clipped by 0 bases and J by 6 bases; unmatched bases: 4. Germline V gene data show CDR1 as LGHNA and CDR2 as YSLEER. This CDR3 region has 15 residues. The CDR3 nucleotides are TGCGCCAGCAGCCAAGACAGACAGGGGGCCGCTGAAGCTTTCTTT. The encoded protein is CASSQDRQGAAEAFF.

Concerning this clone itself: The junction departs from germline at one end; a sequencing error may be responsible. The chain has TRBV5-1 and TRBJ2-3; TRBD2 is a possible D gene (6 bases). CDR3 length: 14 amino acids. Germline CDR1 and CDR2: SGHRS and YFSETQ. The CDR3 DNA sequence: TGCGCCAGCAGCTTGCGTACTAGCATAGATACGCAGTATTTT. The encoded protein is CASSLRTSIDTQYF.

This clone turned up a few times. The J gene is TRBJ1-1, the V gene TRBV7-9; 8 bases map to TRBD1. The CDR3 covers 14 residues. Trimming at V came to 5 bases and at J to 0 bases, leaving 2 bases not matched to a gene. Per the germline V gene, CDR1 is SEHNR and CDR2 is FQNEAQ (reference sequence). The DNA for the CDR3 is TGTGCCAGCAGCCAGGGGGCCCTGAACACTGAAGCTTTCTTT. It codes for CASSQGALNTEAFF.

This chain joins TRBV12-3 or TRBV12-4 and TRBJ1-1, with D possibly matching TRBD1 (5 bases). The V gene lost 1 base and the J gene lost 10 bases, with 10 bases spanning the gap. This CDR3 comprises 12 residues. The CDR3: CASSLGLGVAFF. CDR3 DNA sequence: TGTGCCAGCAGTTTAGGGCTAGGGGTAGCTTTCTTT.

This clone came up once. This chain connects TRBV2 to TRBJ2-3; 12 bases agree with TRBD2. Trimming took 5 bases from V and 4 from J; bases not matched to a gene: 4. Looked up from germline, CDR1 is SNHLY and CDR2 is FYNNEI. This CDR3 has 15 amino acids. The CDR3 region has the DNA TGTGCCAGCAGTCCTAGCGGGGGGGCTGCAGATACGCAGTATTTT. Its protein is CASSPSGGAADTQYF.

The chain couples TRBV11-3 to TRBJ2-1; 9 positions agree with TRBD2. From germline, CDR1 is SGHNT and CDR2 YENEEA. There are 15 residues in the CDR3. With 0 bases clipped from V and 6 bases from J, the junction kept 3 bases outside the gene matches. The CDR3 reads CASSLDGTSLNEQFF. In DNA, the CDR3 is TGTGCCAGCAGCTTAGACGGGACTAGCCTCAATGAGCAGTTCTTC.

The genes are TRBV10-2 and TRBJ1-4; 9 bases fit TRBD1. The CDR3 has 15 residues. V shed 2 bases, J shed 7 bases, and the junction held 5 bases outside the gene matches. Germline values: CDR1 WSHSY, CDR2 SAAADI. The CDR3 is CASSETGTGTEKLFF. The CDR3 region has the DNA TGCGCCAGCAGTGAGACCGGGACAGGGACTGAAAAACTGTTTTTT.

The chain employs TRBV29-1 and TRBJ2-5; 13 nucleotides match TRBD2. With 6 bases clipped from V and 6 bases from J, the junction kept 7 bases outside the gene matches. Germline CDR1 is SQVTM and CDR2 is ANQGSEA. The CDR3 extends over 14 amino acids. CDR3 DNA sequence: TGCAGCGTGAACCGACTAGCGGGGGGCAAGACCCAGTACTTC. Protein product: CSVNRLAGGKTQYF.

The chain recombines TRBV5-1 with TRBJ2-5; 7 nucleotides agree with TRBD1. Germline lookup yields CDR1 SGHRS and CDR2 YFSETQ. The CDR3 loop spans 14 amino acids. The junction had 8 bases not matched to a gene; V was cut back by 5 bases and J by 4 bases. CDR3 residues: CASRQTGTGETQYF. The CDR3 nucleotides are TGCGCCAGCAGGCAGACAGGGACGGGAGAGACCCAGTACTTC. Full variable domain (rest looked up from reference TRBV5-1 and TRBJ2-5): KAGVTQTPRYLIKTRGQQVTLSCSPISGHRSVSWYQQTPGQGLQFLFEYFSETQRNKGNFPGRFSGRQFSNSRSEMNVSTLELGDSALYLCASRQTGTGETQYFGPGTRLLVL.

This sequence joins TRBV19 and TRBJ2-1; 10 nucleotides line up with TRBD1. V shed 6 bases and J 9 bases; nucleotides not matched to a gene: 11. Germline V CDR1 and CDR2: LNHDA, SQIVND (reference sequence). The CDR3 sequence is 15 residues long. The CDR3 here is CASRHRDRGEGEQFF. For the CDR3, the DNA is TGTGCCAGTAGACACCGGGACAGGGGAGAAGGTGAGCAGTTCTTC.

The V and J genes are TRBV20-1 and TRBJ1-4; perhaps TRBD1 as D (5 bases). The length of the CDR3 is 13 residues. Germline values: CDR1 DFQATT, CDR2 SNEGSKA (reference sequence). V lost 3 bases and J lost 6, with 11 bases in between. Here the CDR3 reads CSASSGWDEKLFF. The CDR3 coding sequence is TGCAGTGCTAGTTCAGGGTGGGATGAAAAACTGTTTTTT.